The present T cell receptor beta chain was sequenced within a study of T cell responses to AZD1222 COVID-19 vaccine (dated by TCRdb to about 2021). For context, the study as a whole: TCR sequencing covered some 240 trial participants: 200 to 220 given two doses of AZD1222 and 26 given two doses of MenACWY control vaccine. Trial participants were enrolled by age into subgroups of 18-55, 56-69 and 70-plus years, and 148, 28 and 57 TCR-sequenced participants, respectively, were included in these subgroups. What the research found in general, with its limitations: Reportedly, close to half of the unique spike-specific TCRs recognized epitopes lying outside the regions that are mutated in the B.1.351 and B.1.1.7 variants. No day 14 peak-response samples were available, so repertoires were characterized only after the peak T cell response. Conclusions about previously exposed vaccinees are limited, since just a handful of AZD1222 recipients were seropositive for SARS-CoV-2 at baseline. Vaccine-associated CD4 TCRs spanned the whole spike protein, with dominant responses in regions 160-218 and 743-854. In the small 56-69-year group, the increase in depth fell short of significance, most likely because of low power. After two AZD1222 doses, both the breadth and the depth of spike-specific TCRs were significantly higher than at day 0 and than in MenACWY recipients. Participants were mostly white British, with more females than males. The authors suggested clonal diversity may have been underestimated.

As concerns this clone: Its specific antigen is unknown. No much larger clonotype is one base removed from it; base qualities were not supplied.

V loses 4 bases of germline sequence and J loses 10 bases, and the interval between the two ends is 17 bases. According to the germline V gene, CDR1 reads SGHTA and CDR2 reads FQGNSA. Measured from the cysteine to the phenylalanine, the CDR3 is 15 residues long. CDR3 DNA only is kept here, 45 bases in frame from base 1. The CDR3 regions of human TCRbeta chains were analyzed by immunosequencing. The paper's data handling went like this. TCRs in the repertoires were compared against a reference library of SARS-CoV-2-specific TCRs that had been generated with the MIRA antigen-specificity platform. Breadth was defined as the fraction of unique TCRs that were SARS-CoV-2-associated, and depth was defined as the fraction of total T cells that were SARS-CoV-2-associated. Each spike-specific TCR was assigned to its reactive spike region and to a CD4 or CD8 class using the MIRA data. Log10-transformed breadth and depth values were compared by one-way ANOVA with Sidak's multiple comparisons tests. TCRdb took over this immuneACCESS table, retaining in-frame rearrangements with V and J assigned. Such tables are incomplete; in checked studies, under half of the missing clones stem from an unresolved V gene, and the remainder is unexplained. V and J calls and clone size come straight from that table; D and trimming were deduced from the DNA. Within this sample are about 130,000 clones, with around 90% of them counted one time only. Roughly 1% of the sample is in the top ten clones.

This specimen's time point label, per the study, means: about 28 days (+/-7) after the second vaccine dose. AZD1222 recipients with second doses at about 4 weeks or about 12 weeks were pooled, because spike-specific TCR depth and breadth did not differ between schedules. Vaccinee samples were obtained from the UK trials COV001 and COV002, which included a single-blind randomized controlled phase 2/3 trial of AZD1222 (ChAdOx1 nCoV-19) in healthy adults. For TCRbeta chain sequencing, PBMC samples were collected from trial participants at day 0 and at day 28 after the second dose. The sequence was obtained from an adult who received the AZD1222 COVID-19 vaccine. The V gene is TRBV7-2 and the J gene is TRBJ1-6; no D gene is confidently identified. Sample: peripheral blood, taken 28 days after the second AZD1222 dose. The DNA sequence reads TGTGCCAGCAGCTCCCAGATAGGTCGAGGGTCACCCCTCCACTTT. Its protein product is CASSSQIGRGSPLHF.